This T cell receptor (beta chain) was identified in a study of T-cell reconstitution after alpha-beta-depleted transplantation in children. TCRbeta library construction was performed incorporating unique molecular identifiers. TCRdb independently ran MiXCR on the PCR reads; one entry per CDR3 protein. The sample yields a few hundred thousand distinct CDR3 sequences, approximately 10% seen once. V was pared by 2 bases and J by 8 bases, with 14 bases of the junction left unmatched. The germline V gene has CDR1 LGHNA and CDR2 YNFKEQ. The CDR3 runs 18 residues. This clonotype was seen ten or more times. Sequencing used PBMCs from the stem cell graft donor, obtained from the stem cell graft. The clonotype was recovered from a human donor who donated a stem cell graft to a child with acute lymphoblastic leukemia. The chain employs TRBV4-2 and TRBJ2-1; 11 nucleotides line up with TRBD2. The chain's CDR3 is CASSQTEIAGGPRDEQFF. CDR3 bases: TGTGCCAGCAGCCAAACCGAAATAGCGGGGGGGCCTCGGGATGAGCAGTTCTTC.